This T cell receptor beta chain was sequenced during a study of naive and memory T cell subsets. General study findings and limits: Gini index rose across naive, CM, EM and EMRA in CD4 and CD8. In naive cells, over 95% of TCR sequences were seen only once.

Between the trimmed V and J ends, which lost 6 bases and 5 bases, there was a span of 19 bases. Germline V gene data show CDR1 as LNHDA and CDR2 as SQIVND (reference sequence). The CDR3 is made up of 16 amino acids. CD8 T cells were positively selected from what remained after CD4 positive selection. Both TRBC1 and TRBC2 were covered by a beta constant-region primer of two equimolar oligonucleotides. TCRdb re-analysed the UMI-ligation and nested PCR reads in MiXCR, keeping a single row per CDR3 protein. The sample consists of about 90,000 distinct CDR3 sequences, around 6.5% of them appearing once. This clonotype was seen more than once but under ten times. Its antigen is not known.

The chain employs TRBV19 and TRBJ2-2, with D perhaps matching TRBD1 (5 bases). The receptor comes from a human donor in good health. The sample comprised central memory CD4+ T cells from blood. This CDR3 is CASRAGPLSRTGELFF. CDR3 coding DNA: TGTGCCAGTAGAGCAGGGCCCCTAAGCAGGACCGGGGAGCTGTTTTTT.